This TCR beta chain was observed in a study of CD8 T cells in ankylosing spondylitis. Study outcomes and limitations: For ankylosing spondylitis blood, a TCR beta motif of 7 or 8 highly homologous variants appeared characteristic. Peripheral blood held disease-linked clones only at relatively low frequency, and these were CD8+. Earlier authors reported some of these motif variants in reactive arthritis synovial fluid and blood.

This clonotype has at least ten counts. Its antigen is undetermined. V was cut by 7 bases and J by 7 bases, with 23 bases left in between. Germline CDR1 MNHNS, CDR2 SASEGT. The CDR3 runs to 15 residues. Library preparation for TCR beta used quantitative 5'-RACE with molecular barcodes. TCRdb fed the 5' RACE reads into MiXCR, producing one record per CDR3 protein. The sample includes under 250,000 distinct CDR3 sequences, about 7% of them seen just once. This clonotype was sampled from a male donor with ankylosing spondylitis. The chain joins TRBV6-1 to TRBJ2-7, with D possibly matching TRBD2 (6 bases). The specimen sequenced was blood, either unsorted or a sorted T cell fraction (not recorded which). This CDR3 reads CASTTSGTARGEQYF. CDR3 nucleotides: TGTGCCAGCACCACCTCGGGGACTGCAAGAGGGGAGCAGTACTTC.